In its sample, the clone carrying this T cell receptor (beta chain) ranks as medium-sized. Its antigen is currently unknown. Found in a library prepared for alpha chains, this beta chain is an off-target read, and its abundance has little meaning. The sample is drawn from a study of spatial heterogeneity in lung cancer. Points from the study as a whole: Intratumoral expanded alpha and beta TCR counts were found to track tumor mutation counts.

Each CDR3 protein gets one entry after TCRdb re-called the 5' RACE reads with MiXCR. The sample yields about 14,000 distinct CDR3 sequences, about 4.5% seen once. The CDR3 covers 15 residues. Germline lookup yields CDR1 SGHTA and CDR2 FQGNSA. Deletions cut 3 bases from V and 7 bases from J, with 19 bases between. Time point: sample taken at primary tumor resection. This TCR came from a female donor with early-stage non-small cell lung cancer. J is TRBJ2-7 and V is TRBV7-2; D might be TRBD2 (6 bases). The sequenced sample was lung tumor tissue, obtained at surgery. This CDR3 reads CASSFDGGPFREQYF. The CDR3 coding sequence is TGTGCCAGCAGCTTCGACGGGGGACCGTTTAGGGAGCAGTACTTC.